Presented here are 3 T cell receptor beta chains from one specimen sequenced in a study of T-cell reconstitution after alpha-beta-depleted transplantation in children. During its preparation, the TCRbeta library received unique molecular identifiers. Each CDR3 protein gets one entry after TCRdb re-called the PCR reads with MiXCR. The sample lists about 210,000 distinct CDR3 sequences; approximately 19% were seen once. The starting material was PBMCs, mostly from graft donor cells, obtained 360 days after TCRalphabeta/CD19-depleted stem cell transplant. The receptor set was obtained from a male patient aged 2 to 10 who had a stem cell transplant for acute lymphoblastic leukemia, so the T cells may come from the graft donor.

This clonotype showed up just a few times. V is TRBV6-5 and J is TRBJ1-5; D is unclear. Per the germline V gene, CDR1 is MNHEY and CDR2 is SVGAGI. The CDR3 length is 15 residues. V was trimmed by 2 bases and J by 6 bases, leaving 14 bases between them. CDR3 residues: CASSYGAGSGQPQHF. CDR3 coding DNA: TGTGCCAGCAGTTACGGTGCAGGTAGTGGTCAGCCCCAGCATTTT.

The V and J genes are TRBV5-1 and TRBJ2-2; perhaps TRBD1 as D (5 bases). The CDR3 is made up of 15 amino acids. V was trimmed by 4 bases and J by 4 bases, leaving 14 bases between them. Germline-derived CDR1 and CDR2 are SGHRS and YFSETQ. The CDR3 reads CASSPRARSTGELFF. As DNA, the CDR3 is TGCGCCAGCAGCCCCAGGGCGAGGAGCACCGGGGAGCTGTTTTTT.

The sample holds a few counts of this clonotype. The chain joins TRBV15 to TRBJ1-1, with D maybe TRBD1 (5 bases). The V and J ends lost 1 base and 2 bases respectively, with 17 bases between them. CDR3 size: 17 residues. The germline CDR1 and CDR2 sequences are LNHNV and YYDKDF (reference sequence). CDR3 protein: CATSRGGTPIRNTEAFF. The DNA of the CDR3 is TGTGCCACCAGCAGAGGAGGGACGCCAATAAGAAACACTGAAGCTTTCTTT.